This T cell receptor (beta chain) emerged from a study of blood T cell repertoires in COVID-19. Overall study context: There were acute and convalescent COVID-19 samples, and they came from the United States, Italy and Spain. PBMCs, B-cell-depleted T cells, or T cells provided the cDNA or gDNA that made up the material.

Repertoires were generated with immunoSEQ multiplex PCR, while TCRdb's copy carries only in-frame clones and drops some. This table has 130,000 to 150,000 clones, roughly four fifths appearing once. The CDR3 totals 16 residues. V was pared by 5 bases and J by 8 bases, with 11 bases of the junction left unmatched. Germline V lookup: CDR1 SGHAT, CDR2 FQNNGV. The chain recombines TRBV11-2 with TRBJ2-1; 11 bases are shared with TRBD2. The source of this sequence is a woman at least 80 years old with acute or convalescent COVID-19. The material sequenced was peripheral blood. Here the CDR3 DNA reads TGTGCCAGCAGCCTGGCAAGGCTAGCGGGGGGCGATGAGCAGTTCTTC. This encodes CASSLARLAGGDEQFF.